This T cell receptor (beta chain) was sequenced for a study of blood T cell repertoires in COVID-19. Study information: Spain, Italy and the United States supplied samples that represented acute and convalescent COVID-19. T cells, B-cell-depleted T cells, or PBMCs provided the cDNA or gDNA that served as material.

In the original analysis: From reference gene primer amplification, estimates of nucleated cell counts were derived. Sequencing was performed with immunoSEQ multiplex PCR; in TCRdb, only in-frame clones are kept and a portion is missing. That table is the source of V, J and clone size, and D and trimming were worked out from the DNA. The data show about 220,000 clones, 80% to 85% seen once. The CDR3 extends over 13 amino acids. Trimming left V 0 bases short and J 4 bases short, with 8 bases between. Germline CDR1 SGDLS, CDR2 YYNGEE. Specimen: peripheral blood. This sequence originates from a woman aged 25 to 39 who had recovered from COVID-19. The J gene is TRBJ2-7, the V gene TRBV9, with D possibly matching TRBD2 (5 bases). CDR3 loop: CASSVESGYEQYF. The DNA of the CDR3 is TGTGCCAGCAGCGTAGAGAGCGGTTACGAGCAGTACTTC.